This TCR beta chain was captured in a study of blood T cell repertoires in COVID-19. This table comes from immunoSEQ multiplex PCR, and its TCRdb copy is limited to in-frame clones, with some not included. The table records under 400,000 clones, more than 70% of them present only once. The CDR3 length is 12 residues. Trimming pared 0 bases from V and 7 bases from J, leaving 9 bases between. The V gene's germline CDR1 is GTSNPN and CDR2 SVGIG (reference sequence). Sequencing input: peripheral blood. The sequence derives from a woman aged 30 to 39 with COVID-19, enrolled during active disease. The rearrangement links TRBV30 to TRBJ1-2; no reliable D call. CDR3 loop: CAWSVPRGGYTF. The CDR3 region has the DNA TGTGCCTGGAGTGTACCTAGAGGTGGCTACACCTTC.